These 6 T cell receptor beta chains came from one sample sequenced in a study of cytomegalovirus exposure and HLA in healthy donors. PCR primers comprised 60 Vbeta and 13 Jbeta primers. Generated by immunoSEQ multiplex PCR, the TCRdb table keeps only in-frame clones and is missing some. Among some 200,000 clones listed, around 86% were seen once. Sequences were obtained from PBMCs. The receptors here all came from a man in his forties or fifties in good health and CMV-seropositive.

This clone showed up just a few times. This sequence joins TRBV20-1 and TRBJ2-3, with D perhaps matching TRBD2 (7 bases). CDR1 is DFQATT and CDR2 is SNEGSKA in the germline V gene (reference sequence). The CDR3 totals 11 residues. Trimming left V 6 bases short and J 4 bases short, with 8 bases between. The CDR3 sequence: CSAGGPDTQYF. CDR3 sequence (DNA): TGCAGTGCCGGGGGGCCAGATACGCAGTATTTT.

This clone has only a few counts. The chain carries TRBV7-2 and TRBJ1-2; TRBD1 might be the D (6 bases). Trimming cost V 2 bases and J 2 bases, with 9 bases left between them. CDR1 SGHTA and CDR2 FQGNSA come from the germline V gene. CDR3 length: 14 amino acids. The CDR3 DNA is TGTGCCAGCAGCTTAATTGGACAGAACTATGGCTACACCTTC. Its translation is CASSLIGQNYGYTF.

The rearrangement joins TRBV7-2 to TRBJ2-5; D call uncertain. The V and J ends lost 2 bases and 3 bases respectively, with 4 bases between them. This CDR3 comprises 12 residues. Germline V gene lookup returns CDR1 SGHTA and CDR2 FQGNSA. The CDR3 sequence: CASSLLEETQYF. The CDR3 nucleotides read TGTGCCAGCAGCTTACTAGAAGAGACCCAGTACTTC.

This chain links TRBV28 with TRBJ2-7, with 8 bases identical to TRBD1. CDR3 length: 14 amino acids. The ends lost 6 bases at V and 4 bases at J; junction bases unmatched: 8. CDR1 and CDR2 (germline): MDHEN, SYDVKM. CDR3 loop: CASRRDRSAYEQYF. In nucleotides, the CDR3 is TGTGCCAGCAGGCGGGACAGGAGTGCTTACGAGCAGTACTTC.

The rearrangement joins TRBV15 to TRBJ2-3, with 12 bases fitting TRBD2. Trimming took 5 bases from V and 2 from J; bases not matched to a gene: 8. Germline V gene data show CDR1 as LNHNV and CDR2 as YYDKDF (reference sequence). This CDR3 has 17 residues. CDR3 amino acids: CATSSRLAGAITDTQYF. In DNA, the CDR3 is TGTGCCACCAGCTCTCGACTAGCGGGGGCGATCACAGATACGCAGTATTTT.

The chain employs TRBV5-6 and TRBJ2-2; 8 bases are a match to TRBD1. CDR1 SGHDT and CDR2 YYEEEE come from the germline V gene. The CDR3 extends over 13 amino acids. Losses at the gene ends were 8 bases for V and 6 bases for J; bases not matched to a gene: 6. The CDR3 DNA follows: TGTGCCAGTAAGGACAGGGAGCCCGGGGAGCTGTTTTTT. Translation gives CASKDREPGELFF.